Sequencing of this TCR beta chain was carried out in a study of Ad26.COV2.S vaccination and SARS-CoV-2 variants. Sequencing used immunoSEQ multiplex PCR; TCRdb keeps in-frame clones, though not all of them. The repertoire consists of roughly 420,000 clones, with approximately 90% occurring once and the leading ten covering approximately 4%. Specified treatment: roughly 19 received Ad26.COV2.S at low or high dose, single or two shots; about 5 received placebo; per-sample allocation not given. It was on day 63 after the first vaccine or placebo injection that samples were taken. CDR1 and CDR2 from the germline V gene are SGHNT and YYREEE (reference sequence). The CDR3 sequence is 15 residues long. V was pared by 0 bases and J by 5 bases, with 5 bases of the junction left unmatched.

The clonotype originates from a person between 18 and 65 years old who received the Ad26.COV2.S COVID-19 vaccine or a placebo. The chain employs TRBV5-4 and TRBJ1-1; 9 nucleotides align to TRBD1. The material sequenced was peripheral blood, taken in a trial of Ad26.COV2.S vaccine versus placebo. The DNA of the CDR3 is TGTGCCAGCAGCTTGGCCATACAGGGGGCGACTGAAGCTTTCTTT. Residues: CASSLAIQGATEAFF.